This record looks at one T cell receptor beta chain sequence and its context. This table comes from immunoSEQ multiplex PCR, and its TCRdb copy is limited to in-frame clones, with some not included. Of about 160,000 clones in the sample, over 85% were seen once. This sample was taken from a study of cytomegalovirus exposure and HLA in healthy donors. Input material: PBMCs. This receptor was identified in a man between 18 and 29 years old in good health and CMV-seropositive.

The chain's CDR3 is CASRGLAGVWEQYF. The CDR3 bases are TGTGCCAGCAGGGGACTAGCGGGAGTTTGGGAGCAGTACTTC. The V and J genes are TRBV28 and TRBJ2-7, with 14 bases lining up with TRBD2. The germline gives CDR1 MDHEN, CDR2 SYDVKM. The CDR3 extends over 14 amino acids. With 6 bases clipped from V and 7 bases from J, the junction kept 5 bases outside the gene matches.